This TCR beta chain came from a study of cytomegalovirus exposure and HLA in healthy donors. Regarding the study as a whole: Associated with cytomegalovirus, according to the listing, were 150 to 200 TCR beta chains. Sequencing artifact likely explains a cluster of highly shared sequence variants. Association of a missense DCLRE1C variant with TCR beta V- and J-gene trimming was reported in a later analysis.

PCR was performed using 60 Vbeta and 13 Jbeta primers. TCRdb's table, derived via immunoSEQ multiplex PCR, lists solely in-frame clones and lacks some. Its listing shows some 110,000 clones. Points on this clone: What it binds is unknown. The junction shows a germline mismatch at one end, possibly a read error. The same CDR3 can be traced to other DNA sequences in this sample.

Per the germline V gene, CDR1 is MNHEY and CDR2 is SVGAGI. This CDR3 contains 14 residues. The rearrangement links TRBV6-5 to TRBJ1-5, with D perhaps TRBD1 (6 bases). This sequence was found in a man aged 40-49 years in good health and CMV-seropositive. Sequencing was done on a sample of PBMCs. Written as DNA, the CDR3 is TGCGCCAGTGGTGGATACAGGGACAACCAGCCCCAGCATTTT. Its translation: CASGGYRDNQPQHF.